Listed below are T cell receptor beta chains from one sample, sequenced in a study of spatial heterogeneity in lung cancer. Via MiXCR, TCRdb re-called the 5' RACE reads, giving one row per CDR3 protein. The profile covers more than 6,000 distinct CDR3 sequences, with around 3.1% appearing a single time and about a fifth taken by the ten largest. The material sequenced was lung tumor tissue, taken at surgery. Receptor source: a male donor with early-stage non-small cell lung cancer. Both conserved end residues are trimmed from each CDR3. The D gene is left open where the match is weak. Size is omitted from some rows. Given values are once, few, many or a class for expanded clones.

>TRBV25-1|many|.
ASSEEVRAETQY
>TRBV6-1|many|TRBD2
ASTGLAGGRQETQY
>TRBV20-1|many|.
SARDLRSSYNSPLH
>TRBV19|large|TRBD1
ASSTQGAGELF
>TRBV6-1|medium-sized|TRBD1
ASSPAGTGYNQPQH
>TRBV6-5|medium-sized|.
ASSYGEEANYGYT
>TRBV6-5|medium-sized|TRBD2
ASSRLAGSYEQY
>TRBV9|few|.
ASSVSHGGGGLSTDTQY
>TRBV20-1|medium-sized|TRBD1
SASPPTGEPDTQY
>TRBV7-7|few|TRBD2
ASSPLAGSSYNEQF
>TRBV7-6|medium-sized|.
ASSLKPADTQY
>TRBV27|medium-sized|TRBD1
ASSLSDRGAFNEQF
>TRBV2|many|TRBD2
ASSVMRAGVPEQY
>TRBV29-1|medium-sized|TRBD1
SVEQGASNEQF
>TRBV7-9|.|.
ASSPPQGGQETQY
>TRBV29-1|medium-sized|.
SVERYSYNEQF
>TRBV6-4|many|.
ASGLGGSYNEQF